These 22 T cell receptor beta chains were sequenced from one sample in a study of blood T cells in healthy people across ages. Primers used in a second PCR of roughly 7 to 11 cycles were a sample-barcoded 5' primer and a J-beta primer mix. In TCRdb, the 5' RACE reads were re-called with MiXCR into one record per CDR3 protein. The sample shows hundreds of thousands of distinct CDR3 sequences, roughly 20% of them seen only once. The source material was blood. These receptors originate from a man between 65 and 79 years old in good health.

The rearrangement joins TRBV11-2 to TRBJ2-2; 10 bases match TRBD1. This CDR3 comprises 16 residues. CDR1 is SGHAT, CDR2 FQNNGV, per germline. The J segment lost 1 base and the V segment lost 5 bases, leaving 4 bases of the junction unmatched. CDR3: CASSPRTGGNTGELFF. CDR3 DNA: TGTGCCAGCAGCCCACGGACAGGGGGGAACACCGGGGAGCTGTTTTTT.

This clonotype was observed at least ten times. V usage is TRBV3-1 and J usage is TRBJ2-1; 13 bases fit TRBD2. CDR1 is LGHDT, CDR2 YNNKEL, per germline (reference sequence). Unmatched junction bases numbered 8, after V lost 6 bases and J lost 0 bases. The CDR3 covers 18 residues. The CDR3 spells CASRLLAGGLSSYNEQFF. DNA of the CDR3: TGTGCCAGCAGATTACTAGCGGGAGGGTTGAGCTCCTACAATGAGCAGTTCTTC.

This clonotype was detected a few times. The chain's CDR3 is CASRADYEEQYF. For the CDR3, the DNA is TGTGCCAGCAGGGCGGACTACGAAGAGCAGTACTTC. The chain carries TRBV27 and TRBJ2-7, with a tentative D call TRBD2 (6 bases). From germline, CDR1 is MNHEY and CDR2 SMNVEV (reference sequence). The V gene lost 6 bases and the J gene lost 7 bases, with 13 bases spanning the gap. CDR3 size: 12 residues.

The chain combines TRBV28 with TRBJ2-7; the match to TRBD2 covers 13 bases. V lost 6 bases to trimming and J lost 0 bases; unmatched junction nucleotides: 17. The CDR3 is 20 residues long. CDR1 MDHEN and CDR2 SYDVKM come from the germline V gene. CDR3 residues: CASRTSRTGTSGDSSYEQYF. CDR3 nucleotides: TGTGCCAGCAGAACCTCTAGGACCGGGACTAGCGGGGATAGCTCCTACGAGCAGTACTTC.

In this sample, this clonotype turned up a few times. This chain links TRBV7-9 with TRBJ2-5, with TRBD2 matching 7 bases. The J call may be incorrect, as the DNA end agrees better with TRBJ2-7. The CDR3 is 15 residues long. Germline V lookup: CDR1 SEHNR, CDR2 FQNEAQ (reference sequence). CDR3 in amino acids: CASSSGLSGVYEQYF. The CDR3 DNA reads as TGTGCCAGCAGCTCGGGACTATCGGGGGTCTACGAGCAGTACTTC.

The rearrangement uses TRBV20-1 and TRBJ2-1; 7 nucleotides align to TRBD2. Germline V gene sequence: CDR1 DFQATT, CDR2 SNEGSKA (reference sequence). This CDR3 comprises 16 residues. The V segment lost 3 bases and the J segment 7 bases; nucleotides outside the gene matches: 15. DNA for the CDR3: TGCAGTGCTAGCGGCAAACTAGCGAACCTAGGGAATGAGCAGTTCTTC. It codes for CSASGKLANLGNEQFF.

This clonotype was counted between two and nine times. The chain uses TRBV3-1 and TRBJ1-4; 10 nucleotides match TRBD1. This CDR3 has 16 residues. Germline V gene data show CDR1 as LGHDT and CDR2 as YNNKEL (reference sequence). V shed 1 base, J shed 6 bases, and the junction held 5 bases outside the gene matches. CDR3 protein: CASSQAAGTGDEKLFF. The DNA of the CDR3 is TGTGCCAGCAGCCAAGCGGCCGGGACAGGGGATGAAAAACTGTTTTTT.

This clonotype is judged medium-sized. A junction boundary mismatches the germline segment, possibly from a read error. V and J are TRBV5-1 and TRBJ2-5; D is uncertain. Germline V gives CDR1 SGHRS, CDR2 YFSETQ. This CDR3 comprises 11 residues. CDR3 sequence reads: CASSLQETQYF. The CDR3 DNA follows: TGTGCCAGCAGCCTACAAGAGACCCAGTACTTC.

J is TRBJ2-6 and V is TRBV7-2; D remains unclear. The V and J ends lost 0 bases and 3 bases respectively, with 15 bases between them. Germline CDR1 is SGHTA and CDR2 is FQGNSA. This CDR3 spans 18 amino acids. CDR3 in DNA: TGTGCCAGCAGCTTAGCGAACTCAAACGTGGTTGGGGCCAACGTCCTGACTTTC. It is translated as CASSLANSNVVGANVLTF.

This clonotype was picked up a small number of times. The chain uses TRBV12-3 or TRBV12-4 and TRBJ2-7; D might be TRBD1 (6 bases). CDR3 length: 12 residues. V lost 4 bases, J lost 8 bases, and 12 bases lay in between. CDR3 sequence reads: CASSSGTFKQYF. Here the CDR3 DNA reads TGTGCCAGCAGTTCCGGGACATTTAAGCAGTACTTC.

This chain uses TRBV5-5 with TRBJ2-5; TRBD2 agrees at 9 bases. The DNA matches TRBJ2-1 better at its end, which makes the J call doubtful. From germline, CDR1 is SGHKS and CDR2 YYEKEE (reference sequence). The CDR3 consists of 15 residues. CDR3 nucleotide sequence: TGTGCCAGTGCCGAAACTAGCGGGTATACCAATGAGCAGTTCTTC. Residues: CASAETSGYTNEQFF.

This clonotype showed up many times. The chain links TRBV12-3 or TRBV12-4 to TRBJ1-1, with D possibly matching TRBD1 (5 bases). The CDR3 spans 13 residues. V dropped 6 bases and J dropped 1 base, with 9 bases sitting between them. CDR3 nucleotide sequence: TGTGCCAGCAGCCCCGGGACGAACACTGAAGCTTTCTTT. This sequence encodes CASSPGTNTEAFF.

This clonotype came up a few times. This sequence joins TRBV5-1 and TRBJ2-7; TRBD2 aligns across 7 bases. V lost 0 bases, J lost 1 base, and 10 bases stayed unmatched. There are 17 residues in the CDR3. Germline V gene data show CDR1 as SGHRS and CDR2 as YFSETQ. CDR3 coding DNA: TGCGCCAGCAGCTTGGGTGGCGGCAGCGGGAAGTCCTACGAGCAGTACTTC. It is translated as CASSLGGGSGKSYEQYF. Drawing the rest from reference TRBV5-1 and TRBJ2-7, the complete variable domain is KAGVTQTPRYLIKTRGQQVTLSCSPISGHRSVSWYQQTPGQGLQFLFEYFSETQRNKGNFPGRFSGRQFSNSRSEMNVSTLELGDSALYLCASSLGGGSGKSYEQYFGPGTRLTVT.

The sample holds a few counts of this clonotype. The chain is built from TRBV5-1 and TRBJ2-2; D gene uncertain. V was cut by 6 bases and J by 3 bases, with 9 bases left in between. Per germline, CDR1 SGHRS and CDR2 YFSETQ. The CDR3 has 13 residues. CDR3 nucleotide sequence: TGCGCCAGCAATATAGAGGACACCGGGGAGCTGTTTTTT. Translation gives CASNIEDTGELFF.

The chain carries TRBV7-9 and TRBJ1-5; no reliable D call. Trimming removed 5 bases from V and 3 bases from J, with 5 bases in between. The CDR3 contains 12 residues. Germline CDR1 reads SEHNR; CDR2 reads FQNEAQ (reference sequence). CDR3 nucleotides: TGTGCCAGCAGCCCAGCCAATCAGCCCCAGCATTTT. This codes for CASSPANQPQHF.

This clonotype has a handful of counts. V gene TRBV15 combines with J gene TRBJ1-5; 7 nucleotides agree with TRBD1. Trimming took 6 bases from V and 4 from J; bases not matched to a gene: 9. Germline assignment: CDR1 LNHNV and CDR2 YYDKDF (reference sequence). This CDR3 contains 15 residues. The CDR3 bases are TGTGCCACCAGTAAAAAGACAGGGTCAAATCAGCCCCAGCATTTT. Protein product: CATSKKTGSNQPQHF.

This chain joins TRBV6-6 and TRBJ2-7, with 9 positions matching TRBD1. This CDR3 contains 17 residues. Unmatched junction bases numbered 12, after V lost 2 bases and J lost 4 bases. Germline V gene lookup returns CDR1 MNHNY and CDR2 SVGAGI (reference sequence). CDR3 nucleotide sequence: TGTGCCAGCAGTTACCAACTCGGAGACAGGGGGTTTTACGAGCAGTACTTC. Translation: CASSYQLGDRGFYEQYF.

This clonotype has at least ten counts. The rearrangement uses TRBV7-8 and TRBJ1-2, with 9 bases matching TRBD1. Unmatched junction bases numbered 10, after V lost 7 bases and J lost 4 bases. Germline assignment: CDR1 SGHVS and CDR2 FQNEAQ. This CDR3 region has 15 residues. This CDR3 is CASTMTGGEPYGYTF. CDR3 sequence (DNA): TGTGCCAGCACTATGACAGGGGGGGAACCCTATGGCTACACCTTC.

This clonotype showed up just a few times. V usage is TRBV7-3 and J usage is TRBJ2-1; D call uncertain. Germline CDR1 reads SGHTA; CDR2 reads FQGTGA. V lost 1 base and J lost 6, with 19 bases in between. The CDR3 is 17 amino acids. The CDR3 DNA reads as TGTGCCAGCAGCTTAATGGTGTATGAGGCTCCTGGCAATGAGCAGTTCTTC. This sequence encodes CASSLMVYEAPGNEQFF.

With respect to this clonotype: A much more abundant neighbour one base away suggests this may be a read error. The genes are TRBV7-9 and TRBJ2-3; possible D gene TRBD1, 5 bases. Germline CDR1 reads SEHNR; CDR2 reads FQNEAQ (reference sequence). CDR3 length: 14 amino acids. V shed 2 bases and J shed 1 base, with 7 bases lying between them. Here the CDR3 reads CASSLKGRTDTQYF. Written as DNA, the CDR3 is TGTGCCAGCAGCTTAAAGGGGCGCACAGATACGCAGTATTTT.

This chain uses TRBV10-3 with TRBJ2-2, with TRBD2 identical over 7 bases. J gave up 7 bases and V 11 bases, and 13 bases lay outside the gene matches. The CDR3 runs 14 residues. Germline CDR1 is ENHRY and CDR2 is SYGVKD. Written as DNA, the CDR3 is TGTGCCGCTCTTGAAGGCGGGAGTGGCGGGGAGCTGTTTTTT. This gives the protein CAALEGGSGGELFF.

DNA of the CDR3: TGTGCCAGCAGCCAAGATTTTCCTAAGCCCAGCACAGATACGCAGTATTTT. Translation gives CASSQDFPKPSTDTQYF. The chain joins TRBV3-1 to TRBJ2-3, with D unclear. Germline CDR1 reads LGHDT; CDR2 reads YNNKEL (reference sequence). The CDR3 extends over 17 amino acids. Between the trimmed V and J ends, which lost 0 bases and 0 bases, there was a span of 13 bases.